One and the same sample provided the 25 T cell receptor beta chains below, sequenced in a study of cytomegalovirus exposure and HLA in healthy donors. Use of 60 Vbeta and 13 Jbeta primers characterized the PCR. Generated by immunoSEQ multiplex PCR, the TCRdb table keeps only in-frame clones and is missing some. Of over 150,000 clones in the sample, around 80% were seen once. Sequenced sample: PBMCs. Receptor source: a male donor in good health and CMV-seronegative.

J is TRBJ2-1 and V is TRBV28; D gene unclear. The CDR3 has 12 amino acids. From germline, CDR1 is MDHEN and CDR2 SYDVKM. Trimming pared 3 bases from V and 4 bases from J, leaving 4 bases between. The CDR3 region has the DNA TGTGCCAGCAGTTTGGAGTACAATGAGCAGTTCTTC. Protein sequence: CASSLEYNEQFF.

Worth noting for this clone: An end of the junction differs from the germline gene, which may be a read error. This chain's CDR3 is CASSVVGQGTQYF. In DNA form, the CDR3 reads TGTGCCAGCAGCGTAGTGGGGCAAGGGACCCAGTACTTC. The rearrangement joins TRBV9 to TRBJ2-5, with D perhaps matching TRBD1 (5 bases). The CDR3 is 13 amino acids. CDR1 and CDR2 (germline): SGDLS, YYNGEE.

The chain carries TRBV7-2 and TRBJ2-1; D ambiguous. The germline V gene has CDR1 SGHTA and CDR2 FQGNSA. The CDR3 sequence is 16 residues long. V lost 6 bases and J 0 bases, leaving 15 bases between the germline ends. The CDR3 sequence is CASSPSPISSYNEQFF. The CDR3 DNA sequence: TGTGCCAGCAGTCCCTCTCCAATTAGCTCCTACAATGAGCAGTTCTTC.

The rearrangement uses TRBV27 and TRBJ2-3; D unresolved. Germline V gene sequence: CDR1 MNHEY, CDR2 SMNVEV (reference sequence). V lost 9 bases and J lost 6, with 10 bases in between. The CDR3 extends over 11 amino acids. The CDR3 spells CASAILDTQYF. CDR3 coding DNA: TGTGCCAGTGCGATTCTGGATACGCAGTATTTT.

The chain joins TRBV7-3 to TRBJ1-1; 9 bases match TRBD1. The CDR3 has 13 amino acids. Germline values: CDR1 SGHTA, CDR2 FQGTGA. V was clipped by 5 bases and J by 5 bases; unmatched bases: 3. The CDR3 loop is CASSGQGRTEAFF. The CDR3 DNA reads TGTGCCAGCAGCGGACAGGGGAGAACTGAAGCTTTCTTT.

The chain uses TRBV13 and TRBJ1-2; D is undetermined. Germline CDR1 reads PRHDT; CDR2 reads FYEKMQ (reference sequence). This CDR3 has 13 amino acids. V lost 10 bases and J lost 8, with 20 bases in between. The CDR3 is CANGIERGGGYTF. CDR3 DNA sequence: TGTGCCAACGGAATAGAGCGGGGAGGAGGCTACACCTTC.

The rearrangement joins TRBV4-1 to TRBJ2-7, with 9 bases aligning to TRBD1. This CDR3 spans 16 amino acids. V lost 4 bases to trimming and J lost 4 bases; unmatched junction nucleotides: 11. Germline CDR1 is MGHRA and CDR2 is YSYEKL. The DNA for the CDR3 is TGCGCCAGCAGCCGCGAAGGAGGACAGGGGTTTTACGAGCAGTACTTC. Protein: CASSREGGQGFYEQYF.

This sequence joins TRBV7-7 and TRBJ2-2; 8 nucleotides align to TRBD2. V was clipped by 2 bases and J by 6 bases; unmatched bases: 14. Germline-derived CDR1 and CDR2 are SSHAT and FNYEAQ (reference sequence). The CDR3 is 18 amino acids. The CDR3 spells CASSLRGGSSVGPGELFF. As DNA, the CDR3 is TGTGCCAGCAGCTTACGGGGGGGATCTAGCGTCGGGCCCGGGGAGCTGTTTTTT. The full variable domain, with the rest looked up from reference TRBV7-7 and TRBJ2-2, is GAGVSQSPRYKVTKRGQDVTLRCDPISSHATLYWYQQALGQGPEFLTYFNYEAQPDKSGLPSDRFSAERPEGSISTLTIQRTEQRDSAMYRCASSLRGGSSVGPGELFFGEGSRLTVL.

The chain employs TRBV14 and TRBJ2-1; TRBD2 matches at 11 bases. This CDR3 is 15 amino acids long. V shed 3 bases, J shed 3 bases, and the junction held 1 base outside the gene matches. The germline CDR1 and CDR2 sequences are SGHDN and FVKESK. The CDR3 DNA is TGTGCCAGCAGCCACCTAGCGGGAGGCTACAATGAGCAGTTCTTC. This encodes CASSHLAGGYNEQFF.

The chain links TRBV6-4 to TRBJ2-2; maybe TRBD1 (5 bases). The V gene lost 6 bases and the J gene lost 6 bases, with 11 bases spanning the gap. Germline V gene sequence: CDR1 MRHNA, CDR2 SNTAGT. The CDR3 length is 13 residues. The CDR3 is CASSLDIAGELFF. The CDR3 region has the DNA TGTGCCAGCAGCCTGGACATAGCCGGGGAGCTGTTTTTT.

V gene TRBV9 combines with J gene TRBJ2-6; tentatively, D is TRBD2 (6 bases). CDR1 SGDLS and CDR2 YYNGEE come from the germline V gene. Between the trimmed V and J ends, which lost 3 bases and 2 bases, there was a span of 15 bases. The length of the CDR3 is 17 residues. The DNA of the CDR3 is TGTGCCAGCAGCGCTTCCCTGCCGGGAGCTGGGGCCAACGTCCTGACTTTC. Its protein product is CASSASLPGAGANVLTF.

CDR3 in amino acids: CASSFRDGRGTEAFF. The CDR3 bases are TGTGCCAGCAGCTTCCGGGACGGGAGGGGCACTGAAGCTTTCTTT. The chain uses TRBV7-2 and TRBJ1-1, with D maybe TRBD1 (5 bases). V lost 3 bases and J lost 4, with 15 bases in between. Germline loops: CDR1 SGHTA, CDR2 FQGNSA. This CDR3 contains 15 residues.

The chain couples TRBV6-5 to TRBJ2-1, with 12 bases fitting TRBD2. There are 15 residues in the CDR3. Trimming removed 5 bases from V and 4 bases from J; junction bases left unmatched: 3. Germline assignment: CDR1 MNHEY and CDR2 SVGAGI. The CDR3 sequence is CASSLLAGGYNEQFF. CDR3 sequence (DNA): TGTGCCAGCAGTCTACTAGCGGGGGGATACAATGAGCAGTTCTTC.

Turning to this clone: A read error may account for a junction end that differs from germline. The same CDR3 can be traced to other DNA sequences in this sample. The chain links TRBV5-1 to TRBJ2-5; TRBD2 matches at 11 bases. Germline V CDR1 and CDR2: SGHRS, YFSETQ. The CDR3 is 16 amino acids. In DNA form, the CDR3 reads TGTGCCAGCAGCCCGGGGCTAGCGGGGGGAGTAGAGACCCAGTACTTC. As protein: CASSPGLAGGVETQYF.

The V gene is TRBV5-1, the J gene TRBJ2-1, with D perhaps matching TRBD1 (6 bases). Germline loops: CDR1 SGHRS, CDR2 YFSETQ. V was cut by 4 bases and J by 7 bases, with 9 bases left in between. This CDR3 contains 12 residues. The CDR3 DNA reads as TGCGCCAGCAGCCACAGGGTGAATGAGCAGTTCTTC. This gives the protein CASSHRVNEQFF.

The rearrangement uses TRBV27 and TRBJ2-7; no clear D gene. The V gene lost 0 bases and the J gene lost 1 base, with 7 bases spanning the gap. Germline V CDR1 and CDR2: MNHEY, SMNVEV (reference sequence). There are 14 residues in the CDR3. Written as DNA, the CDR3 is TGTGCCAGCAGTTTATCCTCGTTATCCTACGAGCAGTACTTC. Translation gives CASSLSSLSYEQYF.

This chain connects TRBV6-1 to TRBJ1-5; D is ambiguous. V dropped 2 bases and J dropped 3 bases, with 11 bases sitting between them. The CDR3 length is 15 residues. The V gene's germline CDR1 is MNHNS and CDR2 SASEGT. CDR3 nucleotide sequence: TGTGCCAGCAGTGAAACGCGGAGGGCCAATCAGCCCCAGCATTTT. Encoded protein: CASSETRRANQPQHF.

The chain carries TRBV7-9 and TRBJ2-3; 7 bases are shared with TRBD2. The CDR3 loop spans 15 amino acids. The germline CDR1 and CDR2 sequences are SEHNR and FQNEAQ (reference sequence). The V segment lost 10 bases and the J segment 2 bases; nucleotides outside the gene matches: 12. The CDR3 bases are TGTGCCACCATGATGTGGGGGGGAGACACAGATACGCAGTATTTT. Its protein product is CATMMWGGDTDTQYF.

V gene TRBV4-1 combines with J gene TRBJ1-3, with TRBD1 identical over 9 bases. This CDR3 region has 19 residues. Germline lookup yields CDR1 MGHRA and CDR2 YSYEKL. Trimming at V came to 0 bases and at J to 0 bases, leaving 9 bases not matched to a gene. The CDR3 DNA is TGCGCCAGCAGCCAAGAGGGGGGACAGGGTTTTTCCTCTGGAAACACCATATATTTT. Its protein is CASSQEGGQGFSSGNTIYF.

This clone was found a few times. This chain joins TRBV6-1 and TRBJ1-4; 7 positions agree with TRBD1. V trimming: 8 bases; J trimming: 3 bases; junction bases outside the gene matches: 3. There are 13 residues in the CDR3. Germline V gives CDR1 MNHNS, CDR2 SASEGT. DNA for the CDR3: TGTGCCAGCGGGGGGACAGCTAATGAAAAACTGTTTTTT. Protein sequence: CASGGTANEKLFF.

This clone showed up just once. V usage is TRBV6-1 and J usage is TRBJ2-7; 8 bases line up with TRBD2. The V segment lost 6 bases and the J segment 6 bases; nucleotides outside the gene matches: 7. This CDR3 has 13 amino acids. In germline, CDR1 is MNHNS, CDR2 SASEGT. DNA for the CDR3: TGTGCCAGCAGAACACCGGGAGGGAGCGAGCAGTACTTC. This codes for CASRTPGGSEQYF.

The rearrangement uses TRBV9 and TRBJ1-6; D is unclear. CDR1 is SGDLS and CDR2 is YYNGEE in the germline V gene. The CDR3 runs 15 residues. Trimming shortened V by 3 bases and J by 3 bases, and 10 bases separated the two germline ends. The chain's CDR3 is CASSGSRGYNSPLHF. CDR3 DNA: TGTGCCAGCAGCGGATCCCGGGGCTATAATTCACCCCTCCACTTT.

The chain has TRBV5-1 and TRBJ2-2; D gene unclear. CDR1 is SGHRS and CDR2 is YFSETQ in the germline V gene. V shed 5 bases and J shed 3 bases, with 11 bases lying between them. The CDR3 is 14 amino acids. CDR3 region: CASRNLEDTGELFF. The CDR3 DNA follows: TGCGCCAGCAGAAATTTAGAGGACACCGGGGAGCTGTTTTTT.

The chain uses TRBV25-1 and TRBJ2-7; 9 bases are a match to TRBD1. From germline, CDR1 is MGHDK and CDR2 SYGVNS. With V trimmed by 3 bases and J by 9 bases, 6 bases remained unmatched. The CDR3 has 13 amino acids. CDR3 sequence (DNA): TGTGCCAGCAGTGAGCCGGGACAGGGTTGGCAGTACTTC. It specifies CASSEPGQGWQYF.

The chain links TRBV7-8 to TRBJ1-1, with D perhaps TRBD1 (6 bases). V dropped 3 bases and J dropped 2 bases, with 7 bases sitting between them. This CDR3 spans 13 amino acids. The germline CDR1 and CDR2 sequences are SGHVS and FQNEAQ. The CDR3 reads CASSFGGNTEAFF. The CDR3 region has the DNA TGTGCCAGCAGCTTTGGGGGCAACACTGAAGCTTTCTTT.